The 20 T cell receptor beta chains below were found in one sample sequenced in a study of breast tumors, draining lymph nodes, adjacent tissues. TCRdb reprocessed the multiplex PCR reads with MiXCR, giving one entry per CDR3 protein. The sample includes fewer than 200,000 distinct CDR3 sequences, roughly a third of them seen just once. The lymph nodes were axillary draining lymph nodes from breast cancer patients. The specimen sequenced was axillary lymph node tissue. Receptors were obtained from a female donor with breast cancer. Some clones in this sample may be carry-over from other donors' samples.

This clonotype was picked up many times. V and J are TRBV20-1 and TRBJ1-5; the D gene is possibly TRBD1 (5 bases). V was trimmed by 0 bases and J by 0 bases, leaving 12 bases between them. The germline V gene has CDR1 DFQATT and CDR2 SNEGSKA (reference sequence). The CDR3 sequence is 16 residues long. CDR3 protein: CSAREWLGDSNQPQHF. CDR3 sequence (DNA): TGCAGTGCTAGAGAGTGGCTGGGGGATAGCAATCAGCCCCAGCATTTT.

A few counts support this clonotype. The chain carries TRBV12-3 or TRBV12-4 and TRBJ1-1; no firm D call. This CDR3 spans 15 amino acids. Trimming removed 4 bases from V and 6 bases from J, with 18 bases in between. CDR3 sequence: CASSSENGRFAEAFF. For the CDR3, the DNA is TGTGCCAGCAGTTCTGAGAATGGAAGATTCGCTGAAGCTTTCTTT.

The table lists this clonotype with many counts. This chain uses TRBV7-9 with TRBJ2-2, with D uncertain. This CDR3 is built from 14 residues. Germline CDR1 and CDR2: SEHNR and FQNEAQ (reference sequence). V was pared by 5 bases and J by 5 bases, with 12 bases between. The CDR3 region has the DNA TGTGCCAGCAGCCACCACTTCGGTACCGGGGAGCTGTTTTTT. It translates to CASSHHFGTGELFF.

This clonotype was found a few times. This clone may be a read error of a much larger clone one base away. This chain connects TRBV13 to TRBJ2-7; no definite D call. The V and J ends lost 4 bases and 6 bases respectively, with 7 bases between them. Germline loops: CDR1 PRHDT, CDR2 FYEKMQ (reference sequence). This CDR3 spans 11 amino acids. This chain's CDR3 is CASSSPPEQYF. The CDR3 region has the DNA TGTGCCAGCAGCTCACCGCCCGAGCAGTACTTC.

The chain couples TRBV11-3 to TRBJ1-6; TRBD1 matches 9 bases. Unmatched junction bases numbered 8, after V lost 10 bases and J lost 7 bases. CDR1 and CDR2 (germline): SGHNT, YENEEA. This CDR3 comprises 14 residues. The CDR3 nucleotides read TGTGCCATGCCATCTGGGACAGGGAATTCACCCCTCCACTTT. Its protein is CAMPSGTGNSPLHF.

Turning to this clonotype: This may arise from a read error, as a much more abundant clone is one base away. The chain joins TRBV3-1 to TRBJ2-7; D uncertain. Germline V lookup: CDR1 LGHDT, CDR2 YNNKEL (reference sequence). This CDR3 has 15 amino acids. The CDR3 loop is CPSSQAPRDHYEQYF. In DNA form, the CDR3 reads TGTCCCAGCAGCCAAGCTCCCAGAGATCACTACGAGCAGTACTTC.

This clonotype was seen ten or more times. V and J are TRBV9 and TRBJ2-6; 7 bases are shared with TRBD1. Germline lookup yields CDR1 SGDLS and CDR2 YYNGEE. The V and J ends lost 3 bases and 4 bases, in that order; junction bases with no gene match: 10. The CDR3 length is 17 residues. CDR3 nucleotides: TGTGCCAGCAGCGGAGGCCAGGGGGATCCCGGGGCCAACGTCCTGACTTTC. Protein: CASSGGQGDPGANVLTF.

This clonotype was observed many times. The chain couples TRBV7-9 to TRBJ2-1; D is undetermined. V lost 5 bases, J lost 4 bases, and 6 bases lay in between. Germline CDR1 SEHNR, CDR2 FQNEAQ (reference sequence). The CDR3 contains 12 residues. DNA for the CDR3: TGTGCCAGCAGCGATTCATACAATGAGCAGTTCTTC. Its protein product is CASSDSYNEQFF.

In its sample, this clonotype was seen many times. The chain is built from TRBV5-8 and TRBJ2-3; D not resolved. CDR3 length: 12 residues. Trimming shortened V by 4 bases and J by 1 base, and 4 bases separated the two germline ends. Per germline, CDR1 SGHTS and CDR2 YDEGEE. The CDR3 loop reads CASSHRTDTQYF. CDR3 nucleotide sequence: TGTGCCAGCAGCCACCGCACAGATACGCAGTATTTT.

This rearrangement joins TRBV9 to TRBJ1-5, with D possibly TRBD1 on 6 matching bases. Trimming removed 3 bases at V and 7 bases at J, with 20 bases between. This CDR3 is built from 16 residues. The germline gives CDR1 SGDLS, CDR2 YYNGEE. The CDR3 protein is CASSDGGGGNEQPQHF. The CDR3 DNA reads as TGTGCCAGCAGCGATGGAGGGGGGGGGAATGAGCAGCCCCAGCATTTT.

This clonotype was found many times. This sequence joins TRBV5-1 and TRBJ1-3; D gene uncertain. The V end lost 4 bases, the J end lost 4 bases, and 15 bases lay between the germline ends. Germline CDR1 reads SGHRS; CDR2 reads YFSETQ. The CDR3 is made up of 15 amino acids. The CDR3 nucleotides are TGCGCCAGCAGCATGGACGGAGGGTCCGGAAACACCATATATTTT. As protein: CASSMDGGSGNTIYF.

The J gene is TRBJ1-6, the V gene TRBV15, with D uncertain. Trimming shortened V by 3 bases and J by 7 bases, and 10 bases separated the two germline ends. Germline-derived CDR1 and CDR2 are LNHNV and YYDKDF (reference sequence). This CDR3 is 14 amino acids long. The CDR3 sequence is CATSRETENSPLHF. In nucleotides, the CDR3 is TGTGCCACCAGCAGGGAAACGGAGAATTCACCCCTCCACTTT.

Many counts were recorded for this clonotype. The chain combines TRBV14 with TRBJ2-3; D is possibly TRBD2 (6 bases). Germline assignment: CDR1 SGHDN and CDR2 FVKESK. With 4 bases removed from V and 5 bases from J, the gap between germline ends came to 19 bases. The CDR3 is made up of 16 amino acids. The CDR3 reads CASSRWDFSNGDTQYF. CDR3 sequence (DNA): TGTGCCAGCAGCCGGTGGGACTTCTCTAACGGAGATACGCAGTATTTT.

Concerning this clonotype: A read error may explain this, as a much larger clone is one base away. CDR3 bases: TGTGCCAGCACTCCGACTAGCGGTGGCTACAATGAGCAGTTCTTC. This gives the protein CASTPTSGGYNEQFF. The V call is TRBV6-1, the J call TRBJ2-1, with TRBD2 matching 9 bases. This CDR3 has 15 amino acids. The germline gives CDR1 MNHNS, CDR2 SASEGT. J gave up 3 bases and V 7 bases, and 7 bases lay outside the gene matches.

Notes on this clonotype: This may come from a read error, since a much larger clone is one base off. The chain couples TRBV7-2 to TRBJ2-7, with 8 nucleotides matching TRBD1. The V gene end was trimmed by 4 bases and the J gene end by 5 bases; junction bases not matched to a gene: 1. Germline CDR1 SGHTA, CDR2 FQGNSA. The CDR3 sequence is 12 residues long. CDR3 sequence (DNA): TGTGCCAGCAGCTCGACAGGGGACGAGCAGTACTTC. Its translation: CASSSTGDEQYF.

Ten or more counts support this clonotype. The chain joins TRBV10-2 to TRBJ1-5; D possibly corresponds to TRBD1 (5 bases). Germline lookup yields CDR1 WSHSY and CDR2 SAAADI. This CDR3 region has 13 residues. V gave up 6 bases and J gave up 7 bases, with 13 bases separating them. In nucleotides, the CDR3 is TGCGCCAGCAGCGCCGGGGGGGACCAGCCCCAGCATTTT. Translated: CASSAGGDQPQHF.

The sample holds many counts of this clonotype. This chain links TRBV6-5 with TRBJ2-1, with TRBD1 matching 10 bases. There are 15 residues in the CDR3. CDR1 is MNHEY, CDR2 SVGAGI, per germline. The J segment lost 6 bases and the V segment lost 6 bases, leaving 8 bases of the junction unmatched. CDR3 amino acids: CASRPGTGVSNEQFF. The CDR3 DNA sequence: TGTGCCAGCAGACCCGGGACAGGGGTAAGCAATGAGCAGTTCTTC.

This chain links TRBV29-1 with TRBJ2-5; weak D call: TRBD2 (6 bases). V was clipped by 4 bases and J by 5 bases, with 14 bases between them. Germline values: CDR1 SQVTM, CDR2 ANQGSEA. The CDR3 has 13 residues. The CDR3 here is CSVVRGGGETQYF. CDR3 bases: TGCAGCGTTGTTCGGGGTGGAGGGGAGACCCAGTACTTC. The complete variable domain, with remaining parts taken from reference TRBV29-1 and TRBJ2-5, reads SAVISQKPSRDICQRGTSLTIQCQVDSQVTMMFWYRQQPGQSLTLIATANQGSEATYESGFVIDKFPISRPNLTFSTLTVSNMSPEDSSIYLCSVVRGGGETQYFGPGTRLLVL.

Note on this clonotype: At one boundary the junction diverges from the germline segment, which might be a read error. V and J are TRBV6-5 and TRBJ2-2, with 9 bases that match TRBD2. Germline V gene data show CDR1 as MNHEY and CDR2 as SVGAGI. The CDR3 consists of 16 residues. As DNA, the CDR3 is TGTGCCAGCAGTCACTCCCTAGCGGGATCAACCGGGGAGCTGTTTTTT. Amino acids: CASSHSLAGSTGELFF.

This chain uses TRBV28 with TRBJ1-2; 7 bases align to TRBD1. The V and J ends lost 5 bases and 4 bases, in that order; junction bases with no gene match: 13. The germline V gene encodes CDR1 MDHEN and CDR2 SYDVKM. CDR3 length: 16 amino acids. The CDR3, as DNA: TGTGCCAGCAGTCTAGTTTACTCCGGGACAGCCTATGGCTACACCTTC. Protein sequence: CASSLVYSGTAYGYTF.